What follows are 32 T cell receptor beta chains derived from one specimen sequenced in a study of blood T cell repertoires in COVID-19. Only in-frame clones appear in the TCRdb table, and some are missing; sequencing was by immunoSEQ multiplex PCR. The table has roughly 80,000 clones, approximately 78% seen once. The specimen sequenced was peripheral blood. Receptors were obtained from a human donor in a cohort sampled during active COVID-19.

The chain uses TRBV24-1 and TRBJ2-2, with 8 bases aligning to TRBD1. V was clipped by 4 bases and J by 3 bases; unmatched bases: 6. The germline gives CDR1 KGHDR, CDR2 SFDVKD. There are 16 residues in the CDR3. CDR3 sequence reads: CATSDPGQGDTGELFF. The CDR3 DNA sequence: TGTGCCACCAGTGACCCCGGACAGGGCGACACCGGGGAGCTGTTTTTT.

This chain joins TRBV10-3 and TRBJ1-1; D is unclear. The V gene's germline CDR1 is ENHRY and CDR2 SYGVKD. The CDR3 length is 16 residues. Trimming removed 0 bases from V and 1 base from J, with 12 bases in between. The CDR3: CAISESEGLGNTEAFF. The DNA of the CDR3 is TGTGCCATCAGTGAGTCAGAGGGTTTGGGGAACACTGAAGCTTTCTTT.

This clone has a handful of counts. The J gene is TRBJ1-2, the V gene TRBV4-1, with unresolved D. Per the germline V gene, CDR1 is MGHRA and CDR2 is YSYEKL. CDR3 length: 17 amino acids. V lost 0 bases and J lost 6, with 20 bases in between. The CDR3 protein is CASSQDPGGYDYHGYTF. For the CDR3, the DNA is TGCGCCAGCAGCCAAGATCCCGGTGGCTATGACTATCATGGCTACACCTTC.

The V call is TRBV4-2, the J call TRBJ2-5; 8 bases line up with TRBD2. After removal of 2 bases from V and 1 base from J, the junction contained 3 bases not matched to a gene. The V gene's germline CDR1 is LGHNA and CDR2 YNFKEQ. The CDR3 is 15 amino acids. The CDR3 loop reads CASSQTAGGQETQYF. CDR3 sequence (DNA): TGTGCCAGCAGCCAAACGGCGGGGGGCCAAGAGACCCAGTACTTC.

J is TRBJ1-2 and V is TRBV28; possibly TRBD1 for D (5 bases). The CDR3 runs 14 residues. Germline CDR1 reads MDHEN; CDR2 reads SYDVKM. V was shortened by 3 bases and J by 4 bases, with 12 bases between the two germline ends. This CDR3 reads CASSFGGRTYGYTF. In nucleotides, the CDR3 is TGTGCCAGCAGTTTCGGGGGGAGAACCTATGGCTACACCTTC.

The gene calls are TRBV3-1 (or the pseudogene TRBV3-2) and TRBJ1-5; no clear D. With 6 bases removed from V and 6 bases from J, the gap between germline ends came to 18 bases. Germline lookup yields CDR1 LGHDT and CDR2 YNNKEL (reference sequence). The CDR3 is 15 amino acids. The DNA of the CDR3 is TGTGCCAGCAGTCCACGTCCGCTGGGAGGTCAGCCCCAGCATTTT. Its protein is CASSPRPLGGQPQHF.

The chain employs TRBV14 and TRBJ2-1, with TRBD2 as a possible D gene (5 bases). Germline values: CDR1 SGHDN, CDR2 FVKESK. This CDR3 is 14 amino acids long. V was cut by 5 bases and J by 4 bases, with 12 bases left in between. The CDR3 DNA sequence: TGTGCCAGCAGCTCCCGGGATCCATACAATGAGCAGTTCTTC. It is translated as CASSSRDPYNEQFF.

V is TRBV18 and J is TRBJ1-1; D ambiguous. This CDR3 has 13 amino acids. Trimming stripped 3 bases from V and 0 bases from J, with 5 bases between. The germline gives CDR1 KGHSH, CDR2 LQKENI. The CDR3 loop reads CASSPTMNTEAFF. The CDR3 region has the DNA TGTGCCAGCTCACCGACTATGAACACTGAAGCTTTCTTT.

The gene calls are TRBV30 and TRBJ2-2; TRBD2 aligns across 9 bases. V was clipped by 5 bases and J by 4 bases; unmatched bases: 5. The CDR3 covers 14 residues. Germline CDR1 and CDR2: GTSNPN and SVGIG (reference sequence). CDR3: CAWGAGGGTGELFF. CDR3 nucleotides: TGTGCCTGGGGGGCGGGAGGGGGCACCGGGGAGCTGTTTTTT.

The chain recombines TRBV7-6 with TRBJ2-1; 8 bases align to TRBD1. CDR1 SGHVS and CDR2 FNYEAQ come from the germline V gene. This CDR3 region has 15 residues. Germline trimming cut 5 bases from V and 7 bases from J; bases unmatched to any gene: 10. CDR3 residues: CASSPLTGAVNEQFF. CDR3 nucleotides: TGTGCCAGCAGCCCCCTGACAGGGGCGGTAAATGAGCAGTTCTTC.

The gene calls are TRBV6-5 and TRBJ1-5, with TRBD1 as a possible D gene (6 bases). Trimming took 7 bases from V and 6 from J, leaving 16 bases between them. The length of the CDR3 is 14 residues. CDR1 MNHEY and CDR2 SVGAGI come from the germline V gene. CDR3 bases: TGTGCCAGCAATTCTGGGACATTGAGTCAGCCCCAGCATTTT. Translated, it gives CASNSGTLSQPQHF.

In DNA form, the CDR3 reads TGCGCCAGCAGCCTTAGACAGAACTCCTACGAGCAGTACTTC. It specifies CASSLRQNSYEQYF. The gene calls are TRBV5-1 and TRBJ2-7, with D possibly TRBD1 on 5 matching bases. Germline CDR1 reads SGHRS; CDR2 reads YFSETQ. The germline V and J ends were trimmed by 4 bases and 0 bases, with 11 bases remaining between them. This CDR3 is 14 amino acids long.

J is TRBJ2-1 and V is TRBV7-9; maybe TRBD2 (6 bases). V was clipped by 6 bases and J by 7 bases, with 16 bases between them. Germline assignment: CDR1 SEHNR and CDR2 FQNEAQ (reference sequence). The CDR3 covers 14 residues. The CDR3 protein is CASRAGTGENEQFF. In DNA form, the CDR3 reads TGTGCCAGCAGGGCCGGGACGGGGGAGAATGAGCAGTTCTTC.

This chain links TRBV4-2 with TRBJ1-2; D remains ambiguous. Between the trimmed V and J ends, which lost 4 bases and 5 bases, there was a span of 11 bases. The CDR3 length is 13 residues. Germline CDR1 reads LGHNA; CDR2 reads YNFKEQ. Here the CDR3 reads CASSPTLRYGYTF. In DNA, the CDR3 is TGTGCCAGCAGCCCCACGTTGAGATATGGCTACACCTTC.

The chain recombines TRBV7-3 with TRBJ2-3; 12 nucleotides line up with TRBD2. The CDR3 totals 19 residues. Trimming removed 5 bases from V and 0 bases from J; junction bases left unmatched: 12. Per the germline V gene, CDR1 is SGHTA and CDR2 is FQGTGA. CDR3 coding DNA: TGTGCCAGCAGCCCCCCCTCTAGCGGGGGGGTCCGAAGCACAGATACGCAGTATTTT. It specifies CASSPPSSGGVRSTDTQYF.

This clone was found a few times. This chain's CDR3 is CASGRTTHTEAFF. CDR3 in DNA: TGTGCCAGCGGACGGACAACTCACACTGAAGCTTTCTTT. This chain joins TRBV3-1 (or the pseudogene TRBV3-2) and TRBJ1-1; TRBD1 might be the D (5 bases). Trimming removed 8 bases from V and 3 bases from J, with 13 bases in between. The CDR3 is 13 amino acids. Per the germline V gene, CDR1 is LGHDT and CDR2 is YNNKEL (reference sequence).

This clone came up once. The V call is TRBV18, the J call TRBJ1-2; no clear D. Trimming removed 3 bases from V and 6 bases from J, with 5 bases in between. This CDR3 has 11 residues. Germline V gene data show CDR1 as KGHSH and CDR2 as LQKENI. The CDR3 DNA follows: TGTGCCAGCTCACCGGGCGATGGCTACACCTTC. Amino acids: CASSPGDGYTF.

V gene TRBV7-9 combines with J gene TRBJ2-1; 9 bases align to TRBD1. V dropped 1 base and J dropped 8; count of bases not matched to a gene: 6. Germline V CDR1 and CDR2: SEHNR, FQNEAQ (reference sequence). The CDR3 loop spans 15 amino acids. The chain's CDR3 is CASSLGQGVSDEQFF. Written as DNA, the CDR3 is TGTGCCAGCAGCTTAGGACAGGGGGTTTCTGATGAGCAGTTCTTC. Full variable domain (remainder filled in from reference TRBV7-9 and TRBJ2-1): DTGVSQNPRHKITKRGQNVTFRCDPISEHNRLYWYRQTLGQGPEFLTYFQNEAQLEKSRLLSDRFSAERPKGSFSTLEIQRTEQGDSAMYLCASSLGQGVSDEQFFGPGTRLTVL.

The CDR3 sequence is CASRLDRGLRPQHF. DNA for the CDR3: TGTGCCAGCAGGCTCGACAGGGGGCTTCGACCCCAGCATTTT. The chain uses TRBV2 and TRBJ1-5; TRBD1 matches at 10 bases. Trimming at V came to 6 bases and at J to 10 bases, leaving 9 bases not matched to a gene. This CDR3 has 14 amino acids. Per the germline V gene, CDR1 is SNHLY and CDR2 is FYNNEI.

The V and J genes are TRBV29-1 and TRBJ1-1; D is unclear. The V gene lost 4 bases and the J gene lost 1 base, with 10 bases spanning the gap. Germline-derived CDR1 and CDR2 are SQVTM and ANQGSEA. This CDR3 spans 13 amino acids. The CDR3 is CSVAGGRNTEAFF. CDR3 DNA: TGCAGCGTTGCCGGAGGGCGGAACACTGAAGCTTTCTTT. Filled out from reference TRBV29-1 and TRBJ1-1, the complete variable domain reads SAVISQKPSRDICQRGTSLTIQCQVDSQVTMMFWYRQQPGQSLTLIATANQGSEATYESGFVIDKFPISRPNLTFSTLTVSNMSPEDSSIYLCSVAGGRNTEAFFGQGTRLTVV.

This clone was detected only a few times. J is TRBJ1-1 and V is TRBV4-1; 8 bases are shared with TRBD1. With 0 bases clipped from V and 8 bases from J, the junction kept 8 bases outside the gene matches. The CDR3 length is 15 residues. Germline assignment: CDR1 MGHRA and CDR2 YSYEKL. CDR3 in amino acids: CASSQEQTGVREAFF. The CDR3, as DNA: TGCGCCAGCAGCCAAGAACAGACAGGGGTTAGAGAAGCTTTCTTT.

In this sample, this clone turned up once. The chain has TRBV7-8 and TRBJ1-1; a possible D gene is TRBD1 (6 bases). Germline CDR1 and CDR2: SGHVS and FQNEAQ. Deletions cut 1 base from V and 2 bases from J, with 14 bases between. There are 16 residues in the CDR3. The CDR3 region is CASSLVGQRSNTEAFF. The CDR3 DNA reads as TGTGCCAGCAGCTTAGTCGGACAGCGATCTAACACTGAAGCTTTCTTT.

The CDR3 loop is CASSTSRIINTGELFF. The CDR3 DNA reads as TGTGCCAGCTCTACTAGCCGGATCATAAACACCGGGGAGCTGTTTTTT. The V and J genes are TRBV2 and TRBJ2-2; maybe TRBD2 (6 bases). CDR3 length equals 16 residues. Germline CDR1 is SNHLY and CDR2 is FYNNEI. Deletions cut 8 bases from V and 2 bases from J, with 18 bases between.

The chain joins TRBV5-8 to TRBJ2-1, with 7 bases identical to TRBD2. CDR1 is SGHTS, CDR2 YDEGEE, per germline. The CDR3 is made up of 15 amino acids. V was pared by 2 bases and J by 8 bases, with 10 bases of the junction left unmatched. The CDR3 sequence is CASSFRRGRGDEQFF. CDR3 sequence (DNA): TGTGCCAGCAGCTTTCGGAGGGGCCGGGGGGATGAGCAGTTCTTC.

Concerning this clone: The junction shows a germline mismatch at one end, possibly a read error. The chain has TRBV7-7 and TRBJ1-6; 8 nucleotides agree with TRBD1. The CDR3 contains 15 residues. Germline lookup yields CDR1 SSHAT and CDR2 FNYEAQ (reference sequence). The CDR3 protein is CASSRTGTDNSPLHF. CDR3 coding DNA: TGTGCTAGCAGCCGGACAGGGACCGATAATTCACCCCTCCACTTT.

The chain is built from TRBV3-1 (or the pseudogene TRBV3-2) and TRBJ1-4; 10 bases are a match to TRBD1. Trimming removed 4 bases from V and 7 bases from J; junction bases left unmatched: 6. CDR3 length: 15 residues. Germline loops: CDR1 LGHDT, CDR2 YNNKEL (reference sequence). CDR3 sequence (DNA): TGTGCCAGCAGCCTACCCGGGACAGGGGTTGAAAAACTGTTTTTT. Protein product: CASSLPGTGVEKLFF.

The rearrangement uses TRBV5-4 and TRBJ2-4, with TRBD1 as a possible D gene (6 bases). The CDR3 spans 17 residues. The V end lost 4 bases, the J end lost 0 bases, and 17 bases lay between the germline ends. The germline V gene encodes CDR1 SGHNT and CDR2 YYREEE (reference sequence). As DNA, the CDR3 is TGTGCCAGCAGCGGGCGTGACAGGCTTAGAGCCAAAAACATTCAGTACTTC. Its protein product is CASSGRDRLRAKNIQYF.

The chain combines TRBV5-1 with TRBJ2-4; 9 bases agree with TRBD1. CDR1 and CDR2 (germline): SGHRS, YFSETQ. The CDR3 consists of 18 residues. J lost 3 bases, V lost 0 bases, and 10 bases had no gene match. The CDR3: CASSLGALTGGGKNIQYF. For the CDR3, the DNA is TGCGCCAGCAGCTTGGGGGCCCTGACAGGGGGTGGCAAAAACATTCAGTACTTC. Looking up the rest from reference TRBV5-1 and TRBJ2-4 gives the full variable domain: KAGVTQTPRYLIKTRGQQVTLSCSPISGHRSVSWYQQTPGQGLQFLFEYFSETQRNKGNFPGRFSGRQFSNSRSEMNVSTLELGDSALYLCASSLGALTGGGKNIQYFGAGTRLSVL.

The chain is built from TRBV29-1 and TRBJ2-1; D remains ambiguous. The CDR3 totals 13 residues. V was clipped by 6 bases and J by 6 bases, with 15 bases between them. Germline assignment: CDR1 SQVTM and CDR2 ANQGSEA. CDR3 loop: CSVVDILANEQFF. Written as DNA, the CDR3 is TGCAGCGTGGTCGACATTTTGGCCAATGAGCAGTTCTTC.

This clone came up once. The chain uses TRBV5-1 and TRBJ1-2, with 7 bases that match TRBD1. This CDR3 spans 12 amino acids. Germline assignment: CDR1 SGHRS and CDR2 YFSETQ. With V trimmed by 0 bases and J by 13 bases, 6 bases remained unmatched. For the CDR3, the DNA is TGCGCCAGCAGCTTGGACAGGGGTGAAAGCACCTTC. Its translation: CASSLDRGESTF.

The chain carries TRBV2 and TRBJ1-1; no reliable D call. V lost 4 bases and J 0 bases, leaving 6 bases between the germline ends. Germline CDR1 is SNHLY and CDR2 is FYNNEI. This CDR3 contains 13 residues. The CDR3 coding sequence is TGTGCCAGCAGTGTAATAATGAACACTGAAGCTTTCTTT. This translates into CASSVIMNTEAFF.

The rearrangement links TRBV7-2 to TRBJ2-1; the match to TRBD2 covers 7 bases. CDR1 SGHTA and CDR2 FQGNSA come from the germline V gene. The CDR3 contains 15 residues. V shed 2 bases and J 3 bases; nucleotides not matched to a gene: 4. The DNA of the CDR3 is TGTGCCAGCAGCTTAAATGGCGGGGGCTACAATGAGCAGTTCTTC. It yields the protein CASSLNGGGYNEQFF.